Listed below are T cell receptor beta chains from one sample, sequenced in a study of T cell responses to AZD1222 COVID-19 vaccine. Sequencing used immunoSEQ multiplex PCR; TCRdb keeps in-frame clones, though not all of them. The sample includes about 120,000 clones, around nine tenths of them seen just once. The sequences come from peripheral blood, collected on day 0 of AZD1222 vaccination. These receptors all stem from an adult in good health. CDR3s include the opening cysteine and the closing phenylalanine or tryptophan. Each record gives: V gene, D gene, J gene, clone size, CDR3 protein, CDR3 DNA. A D gene is named only where the DNA matches it firmly. Rows give clone size only sometimes, using once, few, many, or a class for an expanded clone.

TRBV7-9	-	TRBJ2-5	-	CASSLAAQETQYF	TGTGCCAGCAGCCTAGCCGCCCAAGAGACCCAGTACTTC
TRBV7-9	-	TRBJ2-7	-	CASSPRSYEQYF	TGTGCCAGCAGCCCCCGTAGTTACGAGCAGTACTTC
TRBV5-6	-	TRBJ2-7	-	CASSKDSQGGLEQYF	TGTGCCAGCAGCAAGGACAGCCAGGGAGGCCTCGAGCAGTACTTC
TRBV2	TRBD1	TRBJ1-1	once	CASSPQGAANTEAFF	TGTGCCAGCAGTCCGCAGGGGGCCGCCAACACTGAAGCTTTCTTT
TRBV19	-	TRBJ1-2	once	CASSMQLPALYGYTF	TGTGCCAGTAGTATGCAACTCCCCGCCCTCTATGGCTACACCTTC
TRBV18	TRBD1	TRBJ1-5	-	CASSPMGQGSNQPQHF	TGTGCCAGCTCACCAATGGGACAGGGTAGCAATCAGCCCCAGCATTTT
TRBV15	-	TRBJ2-1	-	CATSSLRYNEQFF	TGTGCCACCAGCAGCCTACGTTACAATGAGCAGTTCTTC
TRBV5-8	-	TRBJ2-7	-	CAIRPGGVIYEQYF	TGTGCCATCCGCCCGGGTGGGGTCATCTACGAGCAGTACTTC
TRBV2	-	TRBJ1-1	-	CASSEQGSRNTEAFF	TGTGCCAGCAGTGAACAGGGGAGTAGAAACACTGAAGCTTTCTTT
TRBV15	-	TRBJ2-5	-	CATSRFLSGAKETQYF	TGTGCCACCAGCAGATTCCTTTCCGGGGCCAAAGAGACCCAGTACTTC
TRBV6-5	-	TRBJ2-7	-	CASSYEAGDSYEQYF	TGTGCCAGCAGTTATGAAGCAGGGGATTCCTACGAGCAGTACTTC
TRBV12-5	-	TRBJ1-2	-	CASGLSLGYTF	TGTGCTAGTGGTTTGAGTCTCGGCTACACCTTC
TRBV5-1	-	TRBJ1-5	-	CASSFSPIGGGNQPQHF	TGCGCCAGCAGCTTTAGTCCCATAGGAGGAGGCAATCAGCCCCAGCATTTT
TRBV7-9	TRBD1	TRBJ1-1	-	CASSLPKLGQGRMNTEAFF	TGTGCCAGCAGCTTACCAAAACTTGGACAGGGGCGGATGAACACTGAAGCTTTCTTT
TRBV10-3	TRBD2	TRBJ2-5	-	CAISEELAGGDQETQYF	TGTGCCATCAGTGAGGAACTAGCGGGAGGGGACCAAGAGACCCAGTACTTC
TRBV3-1/TRBV3-2	-	TRBJ2-3	-	CASSWDVASDTQYF	TGTGCCAGTTCCTGGGACGTCGCCTCGGATACGCAGTATTTT
TRBV6-5	-	TRBJ2-7	-	CASSYSAMGYEQYF	TGTGCCAGCAGTTACTCGGCAATGGGTTACGAGCAGTACTTC
TRBV29-1	TRBD1	TRBJ2-5	once	CSVAGQWGETQYF	TGCAGCGTTGCGGGACAGTGGGGAGAGACCCAGTACTTC
TRBV2	TRBD1	TRBJ1-2	-	CASSEEDREGGYTF	TGTGCCAGCAGTGAAGAAGACAGGGAGGGAGGCTACACCTTC
TRBV19	-	TRBJ1-2	-	CASSIWGLGTPGGNYGYTF	TGTGCCAGTAGTATTTGGGGGCTCGGGACTCCTGGAGGAAACTATGGCTACACCTTC
TRBV19	TRBD1	TRBJ1-1	-	CASSRDRATEAFF	TGTGCCAGTAGTCGGGACAGGGCCACTGAAGCTTTCTTT
TRBV27	-	TRBJ1-2	-	CASSQRGTGGSPGYTF	TGTGCCAGCAGCCAGAGGGGGACGGGGGGTTCGCCTGGCTACACCTTC
TRBV3-1/TRBV3-2	-	TRBJ1-3	-	CASRRQASGNTIYF	TGTGCCAGCAGGAGACAGGCCTCTGGAAACACCATATATTTT